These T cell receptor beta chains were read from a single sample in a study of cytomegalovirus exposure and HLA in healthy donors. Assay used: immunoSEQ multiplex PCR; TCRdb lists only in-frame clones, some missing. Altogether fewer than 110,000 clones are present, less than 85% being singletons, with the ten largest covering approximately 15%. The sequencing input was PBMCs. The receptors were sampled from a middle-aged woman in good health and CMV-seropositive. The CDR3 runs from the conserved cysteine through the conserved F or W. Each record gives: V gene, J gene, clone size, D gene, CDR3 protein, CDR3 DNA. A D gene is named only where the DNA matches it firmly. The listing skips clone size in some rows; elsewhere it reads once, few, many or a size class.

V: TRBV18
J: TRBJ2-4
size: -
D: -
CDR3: CASSSRENIQYF
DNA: TGTGCCAGCTCGTCCCGTGAAAACATTCAGTACTTC

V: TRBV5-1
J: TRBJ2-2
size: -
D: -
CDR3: CASSIQGAGTGELFF
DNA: TGCGCCAGCAGCATACAGGGAGCAGGCACCGGGGAGCTGTTTTTT

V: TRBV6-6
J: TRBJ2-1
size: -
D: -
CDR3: CASSYGSSSYNEQFF
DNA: TGTGCCAGCAGTTACGGCTCCAGCTCCTACAATGAGCAGTTCTTC

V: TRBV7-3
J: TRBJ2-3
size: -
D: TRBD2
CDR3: CASSLYPVGGGINADTQYF
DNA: TGTGCCAGCAGCTTATATCCCGTTGGCGGGGGGATTAATGCAGATACGCAGTATTTT

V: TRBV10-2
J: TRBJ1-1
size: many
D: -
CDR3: CASQWREGNTEAFF
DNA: TGCGCCAGCCAGTGGAGGGAAGGGAACACTGAAGCTTTCTTT

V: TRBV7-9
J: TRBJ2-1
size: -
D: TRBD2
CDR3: CASSFSSSGGGDEQFF
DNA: TGTGCCAGCAGCTTTTCGAGTAGCGGGGGCGGGGATGAGCAGTTCTTC

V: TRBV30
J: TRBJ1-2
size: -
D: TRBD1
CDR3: CAWSVQGISSYGYTF
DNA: TGTGCCTGGAGTGTACAGGGGATTTCCTCCTATGGCTACACCTTC

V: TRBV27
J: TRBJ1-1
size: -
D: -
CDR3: CASSGLDTEAFF
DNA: TGTGCCAGCAGTGGGCTCGACACTGAAGCTTTCTTT

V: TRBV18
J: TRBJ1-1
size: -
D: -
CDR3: CASSPATGGNTEAFF
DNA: TGTGCCAGCTCACCTGCGACAGGAGGGAACACTGAAGCTTTCTTT

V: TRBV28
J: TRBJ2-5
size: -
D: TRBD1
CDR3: CASSLIPGTGGKETQYF
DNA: TGTGCCAGCAGTTTGATCCCCGGGACAGGGGGCAAAGAGACCCAGTACTTC

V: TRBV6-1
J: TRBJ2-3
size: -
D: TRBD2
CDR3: CASSGTPETSGYF
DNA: TGTGCCAGCAGTGGGACTCCAGAGACTAGCGGGTATTTT

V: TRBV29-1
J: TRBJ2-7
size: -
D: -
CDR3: CSALLDERGGLYEQYF
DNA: TGCAGCGCCCTTCTTGACGAAAGAGGTGGCTTATACGAGCAGTACTTC

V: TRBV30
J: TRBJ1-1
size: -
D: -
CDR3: CAWSPGGSDTEAFF
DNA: TGTGCCTGGAGTCCCGGGGGGTCGGACACTGAAGCTTTCTTT

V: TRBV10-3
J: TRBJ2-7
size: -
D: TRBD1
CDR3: CAIREGTGEQYF
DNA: TGTGCCATCAGGGAAGGGACAGGCGAGCAGTACTTC

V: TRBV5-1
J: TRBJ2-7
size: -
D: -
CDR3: CASSLAGHLLATEQYF
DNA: TGCGCCAGCAGCTTGGCAGGGCACCTGCTAGCGACCGAGCAGTACTTC

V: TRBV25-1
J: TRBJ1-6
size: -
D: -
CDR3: CASSESRREGSPLHF
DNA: TGTGCCAGCAGTGAATCGCGCAGGGAGGGCTCACCCCTCCACTTT

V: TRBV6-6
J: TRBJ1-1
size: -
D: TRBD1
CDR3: CASSYPDRGDTEAFF
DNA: TGTGCCAGCAGTTATCCGGACAGGGGAGACACTGAAGCTTTCTTT

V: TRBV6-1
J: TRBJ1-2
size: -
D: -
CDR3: CASSLQGNYGYTF
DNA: TGTGCCAGCAGTCTACAGGGTAACTATGGCTACACCTTC

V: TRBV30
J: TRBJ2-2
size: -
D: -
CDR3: CAWSVPSVIGELFF
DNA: TGTGCCTGGAGTGTTCCCTCGGTAATCGGGGAGCTGTTTTTT

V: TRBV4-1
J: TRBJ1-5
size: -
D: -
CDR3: CASSPRVVGGQNQPQHF
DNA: TGCGCCAGCAGCCCCCGGGTGGTGGGAGGGCAGAATCAGCCCCAGCATTTT

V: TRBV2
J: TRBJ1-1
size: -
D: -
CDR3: CASRDTVLNTEAFF
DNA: TGTGCCAGCAGGGATACAGTGTTGAACACTGAAGCTTTCTTT

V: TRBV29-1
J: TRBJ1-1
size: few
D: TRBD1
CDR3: CSVELYRGNTEAFF
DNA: TGCAGCGTTGAACTATACAGGGGCAACACTGAAGCTTTCTTT

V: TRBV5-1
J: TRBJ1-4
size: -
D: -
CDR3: CASRFRENDGKLFF
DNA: TGCGCCAGCAGGTTCAGGGAAAATGATGGAAAACTGTTTTTT

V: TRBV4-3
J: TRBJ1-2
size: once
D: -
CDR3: CASSQGVGGPYGYTF
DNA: TGCGCCAGCAGCCAAGGGGTGGGGGGTCCCTATGGCTACACCTTC

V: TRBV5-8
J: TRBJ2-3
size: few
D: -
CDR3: CASSLGGVADTSTDTQYF
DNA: TGTGCCAGCAGCTTGGGCGGAGTGGCGGACACTAGCACAGATACGCAGTATTTT

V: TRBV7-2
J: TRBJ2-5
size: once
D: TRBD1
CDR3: CAGSQLQGAQETQYF
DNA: TGTGCCGGCAGCCAACTACAGGGGGCGCAAGAGACCCAGTACTTC

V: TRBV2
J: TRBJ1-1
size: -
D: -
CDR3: CASSELDNVKEAFF
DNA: TGTGCCAGCAGTGAATTGGACAATGTGAAAGAAGCTTTCTTT

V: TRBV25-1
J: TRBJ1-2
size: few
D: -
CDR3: CASSEAGYGYTF
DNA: TGTGCCAGCAGTGAAGCGGGCTATGGCTACACCTTC

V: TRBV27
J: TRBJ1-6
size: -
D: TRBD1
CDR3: CASSSRQGDNSPLHF
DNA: TGTGCCAGCAGTTCGAGACAGGGGGACAATTCACCCCTCCACTTT

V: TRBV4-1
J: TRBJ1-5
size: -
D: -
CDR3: CASSQDHGGHQPQHF
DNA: TGCGCCAGCAGCCAAGATCATGGGGGCCATCAGCCCCAGCATTTT

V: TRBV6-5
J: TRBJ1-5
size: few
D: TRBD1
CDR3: CASGKTGPNQPQHF
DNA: TGTGCCAGCGGAAAGACAGGGCCCAATCAGCCCCAGCATTTT

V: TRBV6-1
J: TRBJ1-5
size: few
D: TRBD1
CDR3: CASSEWGQGNQPQHF
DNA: TGTGCCAGCAGTGAATGGGGACAGGGCAATCAGCCCCAGCATTTT

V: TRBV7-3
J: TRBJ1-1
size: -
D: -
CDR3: CASSPQGNTEAFF
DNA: TGTGCCAGCAGCCCACAGGGCAACACTGAAGCTTTCTTT

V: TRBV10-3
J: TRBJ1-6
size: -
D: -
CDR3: CAIRGHTESPLHF
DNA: TGTGCCATCAGGGGGCACACCGAATCACCCCTCCACTTT

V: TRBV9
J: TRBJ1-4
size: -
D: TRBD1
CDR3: CASSADRGNEKLFF
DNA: TGTGCCAGCAGCGCGGACAGGGGTAATGAAAAACTGTTTTTT

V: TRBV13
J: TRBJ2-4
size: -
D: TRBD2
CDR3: CASSLRTRTPKNIQYF
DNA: TGTGCCAGCAGCTTAAGGACTAGGACCCCCAAAAACATTCAGTACTTC

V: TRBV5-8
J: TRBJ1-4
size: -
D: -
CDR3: CASRAGVGGLGTNEKLFF
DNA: TGTGCCAGCCGCGCCGGGGTAGGAGGACTTGGGACTAATGAAAAACTGTTTTTT

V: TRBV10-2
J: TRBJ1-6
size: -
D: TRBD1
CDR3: CASSGTGARSPLHF
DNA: TGCGCCAGCAGTGGGACAGGGGCTCGTTCACCCCTCCACTTT

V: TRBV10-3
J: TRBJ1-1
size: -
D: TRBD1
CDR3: CAILGTGGAEAFF
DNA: TGTGCCATCTTGGGAACAGGGGGGGCTGAAGCTTTCTTT

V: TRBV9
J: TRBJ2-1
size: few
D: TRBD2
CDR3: CASSEAPGLAGNEQFF
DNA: TGTGCCAGCAGCGAGGCCCCGGGACTAGCTGGGAATGAGCAGTTCTTC

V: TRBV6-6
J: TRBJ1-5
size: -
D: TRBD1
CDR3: CASSYVQGAQPQHF
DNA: TGTGCCAGCAGTTACGTACAGGGGGCACAGCCCCAGCATTTT

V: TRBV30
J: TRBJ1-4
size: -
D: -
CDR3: CAWSVGSLNEKLFF
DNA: TGTGCCTGGAGTGTGGGTAGCCTTAATGAAAAACTGTTTTTT

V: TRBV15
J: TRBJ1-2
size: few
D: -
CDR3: CATSSERQGGYGYTF
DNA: TGTGCCACCAGCTCAGAGCGGCAGGGAGGCTATGGCTACACCTTC

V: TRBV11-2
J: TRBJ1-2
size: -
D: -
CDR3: CASSPLERRGYTF
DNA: TGTGCCAGCAGCCCACTTGAAAGGAGGGGCTACACCTTC

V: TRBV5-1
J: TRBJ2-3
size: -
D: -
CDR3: CASSYLQGDTQYF
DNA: TGCGCCAGCAGCTACCTACAGGGCGATACGCAGTATTTT

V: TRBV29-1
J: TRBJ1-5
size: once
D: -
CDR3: CSVALGTGNQPQHF
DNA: TGCAGCGTTGCCCTGGGCACAGGCAATCAGCCCCAGCATTTT

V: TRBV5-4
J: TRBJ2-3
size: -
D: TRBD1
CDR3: CASSPPGQGAIYSTDTQYF
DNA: TGTGCCAGCAGCCCCCCGGGACAGGGGGCGATTTATAGCACAGATACGCAGTATTTT

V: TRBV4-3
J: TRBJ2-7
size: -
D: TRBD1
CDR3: CASSPGTGRYEQYF
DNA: TGCGCCAGCAGCCCAGGGACAGGAAGATACGAGCAGTACTTC

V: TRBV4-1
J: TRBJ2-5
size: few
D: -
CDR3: CASRQEVGVTQYF
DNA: TGCGCCAGCAGACAAGAGGTCGGGGTAACCCAGTACTTC

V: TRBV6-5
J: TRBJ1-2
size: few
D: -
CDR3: CASTPQGNYGYTF
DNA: TGTGCCAGCACCCCCCAGGGGAACTATGGCTACACCTTC

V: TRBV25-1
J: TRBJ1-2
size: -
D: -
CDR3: CASSEDTGVVGGYTF
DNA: TGTGCCAGCAGTGAGGATACGGGGGTTGTGGGGGGCTACACCTTC

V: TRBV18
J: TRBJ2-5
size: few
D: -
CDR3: CASTYEETQYF
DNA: TGTGCCAGCACCTACGAAGAGACCCAGTACTTC

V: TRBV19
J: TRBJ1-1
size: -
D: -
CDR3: CASSRGLVAGNTEAFF
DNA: TGTGCCAGTAGTAGGGGATTAGTGGCGGGGAACACTGAAGCTTTCTTT